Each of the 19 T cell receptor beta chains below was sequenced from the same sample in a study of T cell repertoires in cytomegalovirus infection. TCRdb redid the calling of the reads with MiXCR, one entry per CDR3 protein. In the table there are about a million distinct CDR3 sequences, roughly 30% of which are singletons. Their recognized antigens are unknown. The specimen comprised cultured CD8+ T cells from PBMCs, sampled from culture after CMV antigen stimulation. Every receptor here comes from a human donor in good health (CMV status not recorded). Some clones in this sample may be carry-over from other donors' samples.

The CDR3 DNA reads TGTGCCAGCAGTGAGAATGGGCAGACACAAGAGACCCAGTACTTC. As protein: CASSENGQTQETQYF. This rearrangement joins TRBV2 to TRBJ2-5; D is uncertain. The CDR3 runs 15 residues. Trimming left V 3 bases short and J 2 bases short, with 13 bases between. Germline V CDR1 and CDR2: SNHLY, FYNNEI.

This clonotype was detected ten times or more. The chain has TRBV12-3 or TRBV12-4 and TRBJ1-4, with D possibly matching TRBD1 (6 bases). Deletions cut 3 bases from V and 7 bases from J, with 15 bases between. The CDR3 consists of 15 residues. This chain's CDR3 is CASSFLSLGGEKLFF. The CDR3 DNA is TGTGCCAGCAGTTTTCTGTCATTAGGGGGTGAAAAACTGTTTTTT.

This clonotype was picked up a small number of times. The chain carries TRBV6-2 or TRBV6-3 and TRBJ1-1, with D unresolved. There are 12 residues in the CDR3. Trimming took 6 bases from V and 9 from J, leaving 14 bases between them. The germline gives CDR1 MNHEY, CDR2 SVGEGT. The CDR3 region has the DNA TGTGCCAGCAGCCTCCGTGGCAGTCAAGCTTTCTTT. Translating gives CASSLRGSQAFF.

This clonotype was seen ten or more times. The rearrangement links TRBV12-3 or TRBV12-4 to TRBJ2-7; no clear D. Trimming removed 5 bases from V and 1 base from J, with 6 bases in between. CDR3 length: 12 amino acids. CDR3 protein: CASSKGSYEQYF. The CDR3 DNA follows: TGTGCCAGCAGTAAGGGTTCCTACGAGCAGTACTTC.

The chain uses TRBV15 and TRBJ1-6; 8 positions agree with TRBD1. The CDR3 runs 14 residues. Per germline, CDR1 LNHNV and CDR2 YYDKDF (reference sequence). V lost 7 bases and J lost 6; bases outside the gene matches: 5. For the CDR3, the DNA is TGTGCCACCAAAGACAGGGGCGGTAATTCACCCCTCCACTTT. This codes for CATKDRGGNSPLHF.

This chain's CDR3 is CASSFFGPRIVSYEQYF. CDR3 nucleotide sequence: TGTGCCAGCAGCTTTTTTGGCCCTCGGATCGTCTCCTACGAGCAGTACTTC. The chain joins TRBV7-9 to TRBJ2-7; D not resolved. Between the trimmed V and J ends, which lost 3 bases and 0 bases, there was a span of 18 bases. CDR1 SEHNR and CDR2 FQNEAQ come from the germline V gene (reference sequence). This CDR3 spans 17 amino acids.

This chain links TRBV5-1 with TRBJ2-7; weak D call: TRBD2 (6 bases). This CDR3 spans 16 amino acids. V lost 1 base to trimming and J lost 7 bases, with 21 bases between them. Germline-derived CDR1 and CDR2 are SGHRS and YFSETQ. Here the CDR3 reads CASSLTLSGPLMEQYF. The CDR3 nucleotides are TGCGCCAGCAGCTTGACTCTTAGCGGACCCCTCATGGAGCAGTACTTC.

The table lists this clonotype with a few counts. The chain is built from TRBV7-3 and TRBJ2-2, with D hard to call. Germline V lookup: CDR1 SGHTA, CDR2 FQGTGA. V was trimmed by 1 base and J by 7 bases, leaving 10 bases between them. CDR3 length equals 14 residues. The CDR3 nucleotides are TGTGCCAGCAGCTTAAGCCCCGACCGCGGGGAGCTGTTTTTT. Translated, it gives CASSLSPDRGELFF.

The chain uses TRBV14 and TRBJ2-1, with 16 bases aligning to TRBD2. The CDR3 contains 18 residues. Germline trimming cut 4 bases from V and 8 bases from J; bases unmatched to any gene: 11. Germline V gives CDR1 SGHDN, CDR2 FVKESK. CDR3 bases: TGTGCCAGCAGCCCTCCGGGACTAGCGGGGGGGCCGAGGGATGAGCAGTTCTTC. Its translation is CASSPPGLAGGPRDEQFF.

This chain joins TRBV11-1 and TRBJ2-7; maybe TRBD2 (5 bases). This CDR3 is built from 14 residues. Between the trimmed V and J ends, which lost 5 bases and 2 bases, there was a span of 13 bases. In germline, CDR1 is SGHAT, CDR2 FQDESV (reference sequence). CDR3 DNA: TGTGCCAGCAGCCCCGGGGATCAGACCTACGAGCAGTACGTC. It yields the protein CASSPGDQTYEQYV.

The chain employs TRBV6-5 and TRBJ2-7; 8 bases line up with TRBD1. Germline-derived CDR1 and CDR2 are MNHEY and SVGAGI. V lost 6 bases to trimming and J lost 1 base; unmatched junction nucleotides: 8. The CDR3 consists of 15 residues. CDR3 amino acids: CASSYRQGLSYEQYV. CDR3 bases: TGTGCCAGCAGCTATCGACAGGGGCTTTCCTACGAGCAGTACGTC.

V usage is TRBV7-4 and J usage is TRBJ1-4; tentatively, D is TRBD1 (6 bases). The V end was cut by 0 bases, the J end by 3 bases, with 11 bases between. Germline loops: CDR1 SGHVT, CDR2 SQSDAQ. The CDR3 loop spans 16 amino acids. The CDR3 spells CASSLAANRANEKLFF. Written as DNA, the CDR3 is TGTGCCAGCAGCTTAGCAGCGAACAGGGCTAATGAAAAACTGTTTTTT.

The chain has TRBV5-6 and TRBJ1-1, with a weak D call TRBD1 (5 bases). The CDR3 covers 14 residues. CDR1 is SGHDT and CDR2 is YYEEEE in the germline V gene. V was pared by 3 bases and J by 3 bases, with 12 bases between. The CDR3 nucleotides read TGTGCCAGCAGCTGGGGACCCCTGGACACTGAAGCTTTCTTT. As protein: CASSWGPLDTEAFF. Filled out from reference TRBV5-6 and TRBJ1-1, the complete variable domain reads DAGVTQSPTHLIKTRGQQVTLRCSPKSGHDTVSWYQQALGQGPQFIFQYYEEEERQRGNFPDRFSGHQFPNYSSELNVNALLLGDSALYLCASSWGPLDTEAFFGQGTRLTVV.

DNA for the CDR3: TGTGCCAGCACCCTTCGCTCCAGCACAGATACGCAGTATTTT. Translated: CASTLRSSTDTQYF. This sequence joins TRBV12-3 or TRBV12-4 and TRBJ2-3; D gene unclear. The CDR3 loop spans 14 amino acids. With 7 bases removed from V and 0 bases from J, the gap between germline ends came to 11 bases.

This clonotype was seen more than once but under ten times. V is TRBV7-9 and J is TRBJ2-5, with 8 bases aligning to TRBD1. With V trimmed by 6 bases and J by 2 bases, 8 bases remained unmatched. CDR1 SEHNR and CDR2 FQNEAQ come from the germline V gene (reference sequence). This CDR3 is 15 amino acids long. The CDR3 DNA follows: TGTGCCAGCAGACCCCGACAGGGGCTACAAGAGACCCAGTACTTC. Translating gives CASRPRQGLQETQYF.

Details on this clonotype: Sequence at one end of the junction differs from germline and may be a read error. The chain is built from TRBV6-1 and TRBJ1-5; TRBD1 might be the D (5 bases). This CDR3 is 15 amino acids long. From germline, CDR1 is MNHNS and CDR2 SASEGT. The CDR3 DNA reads TGTGCCGCAGAACAAGTGGGGGGGACTAATCAGCCCGAGCATTTT. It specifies CAAEQVGGTNQPEHF.

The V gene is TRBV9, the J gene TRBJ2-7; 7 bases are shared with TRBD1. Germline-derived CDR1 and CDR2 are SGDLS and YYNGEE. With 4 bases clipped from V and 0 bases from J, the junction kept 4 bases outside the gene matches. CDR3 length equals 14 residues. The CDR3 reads CASSPRDSSYEQYV. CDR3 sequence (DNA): TGTGCCAGCAGCCCACGGGACAGCTCCTACGAGCAGTACGTC.

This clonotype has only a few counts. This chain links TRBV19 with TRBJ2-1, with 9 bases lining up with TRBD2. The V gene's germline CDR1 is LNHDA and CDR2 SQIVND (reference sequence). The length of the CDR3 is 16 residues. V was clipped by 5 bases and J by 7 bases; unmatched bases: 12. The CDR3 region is CASSFLRAGGTNEQFF. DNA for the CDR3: TGTGCCAGTAGTTTCCTCCGGGCGGGGGGGACGAATGAGCAGTTCTTC. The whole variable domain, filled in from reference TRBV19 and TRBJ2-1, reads DGGITQSPKYLFRKEGQNVTLSCEQNLNHDAMYWYRQDPGQGLRLIYYSQIVNDFQKGDIAEGYSVSREKKESFPLTVTSAQKNPTAFYLCASSFLRAGGTNEQFFGPGTRLTVL.

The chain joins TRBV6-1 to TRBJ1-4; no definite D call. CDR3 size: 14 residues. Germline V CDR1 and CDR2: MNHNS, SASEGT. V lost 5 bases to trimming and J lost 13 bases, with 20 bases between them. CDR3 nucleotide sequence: TGTGCCAGCAGTTACGGTGTCGCGGGAGGAAGACTGTTTTTT. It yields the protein CASSYGVAGGRLFF.